The 14 T cell receptor beta chains listed next were all sequenced from one sample in a study of identifying expanded T cells in peripheral blood. The method was immunoSEQ multiplex PCR; TCRdb's version includes in-frame clones alone and lacks a portion of them. The table shows more than 90,000 clones, with roughly 85% occurring only once. The sequenced sample consisted of blood. These receptors were obtained from a person aged 18 to 70 in good health.

The count of this clone is one. The J gene is TRBJ2-2, the V gene TRBV2; D is unclear. From germline, CDR1 is SNHLY and CDR2 FYNNEI. V was trimmed by 5 bases and J by 7 bases, leaving 5 bases between them. The CDR3 totals 11 residues. This chain's CDR3 is CASSYGGELFF. CDR3 sequence (DNA): TGTGCCAGCAGTTATGGCGGGGAGCTGTTTTTT.

The chain joins TRBV29-1 to TRBJ2-3, with TRBD2 matching over 9 bases. CDR3 length equals 13 residues. V gave up 4 bases and J gave up 6 bases; unmatched junction bases: 5. From germline, CDR1 is SQVTM and CDR2 ANQGSEA. CDR3: CSVARGGQDTQYF. The CDR3 coding sequence is TGCAGCGTTGCGCGGGGGGGGCAGGATACGCAGTATTTT.

The V call is TRBV19, the J call TRBJ2-3, with 7 bases identical to TRBD1. The CDR3 spans 15 residues. V lost 5 bases to trimming and J lost 3 bases; unmatched junction nucleotides: 8. In germline, CDR1 is LNHDA, CDR2 SQIVND (reference sequence). Here the CDR3 DNA reads TGTGCCAGTAGTTACCTGACAGGGATGACAGATACGCAGTATTTT. Residues: CASSYLTGMTDTQYF.

The chain recombines TRBV30 with TRBJ2-5, with D perhaps being TRBD1 or TRBD2 (5 bases each). The J call may be faulty, since TRBJ2-7 better matches the DNA end. The germline CDR1 and CDR2 sequences are GTSNPN and SVGIG (reference sequence). The CDR3 runs 16 residues. DNA of the CDR3: TGTGCCTGGAGTGGCACTCGGGGCAGGGAACCCTACGAGCAGTACTTC. It specifies CAWSGTRGREPYEQYF.

The chain combines TRBV6-6 with TRBJ2-1; 9 positions match TRBD2. CDR3 length: 15 residues. CDR1 is MNHNY and CDR2 is SVGAGI in the germline V gene (reference sequence). V shed 2 bases and J 10 bases; nucleotides not matched to a gene: 9. CDR3 protein: CASSYPQRGAGEQFF. The CDR3 DNA follows: TGTGCCAGCAGTTACCCTCAGCGGGGGGCGGGAGAGCAGTTCTTC.

Here the CDR3 reads CASSLVGRETQYF. The CDR3 region has the DNA TGCGCCAGCAGCTTGGTAGGGCGGGAGACCCAGTACTTC. The chain joins TRBV5-1 to TRBJ2-5, with D unclear. The CDR3 contains 13 residues. Germline V gene data show CDR1 as SGHRS and CDR2 as YFSETQ. The V end was cut by 0 bases, the J end by 5 bases, with 8 bases between.

The chain employs TRBV12-5 and TRBJ1-2, with 10 bases fitting TRBD1. The CDR3 consists of 17 residues. With 3 bases clipped from V and 3 bases from J, the junction kept 10 bases outside the gene matches. Germline CDR1 and CDR2: LGHNT and FRNRAP. In DNA form, the CDR3 reads TGTGCTAGTGGTTTACTCCCCCGGGACAGGGGCCACTATGGCTACACCTTC. Protein: CASGLLPRDRGHYGYTF.

J is TRBJ2-5 and V is TRBV11-1; 11 nucleotides align to TRBD1. The trim removed 0 bases at V and 4 bases at J, leaving 13 bases unmatched. Per the germline V gene, CDR1 is SGHAT and CDR2 is FQDESV (reference sequence). CDR3 length: 19 residues. As DNA, the CDR3 is TGTGCCAGCAGCTTAGCCCAAGGGCCCTGGGGACAGGGGGGAGAGACCCAGTACTTC. Encoded protein: CASSLAQGPWGQGGETQYF.

The CDR3 loop reads CATSRGYRGTRRVYGYTF. CDR3 DNA sequence: TGTGCCACCAGCAGAGGCTACAGGGGGACCCGTCGGGTCTATGGCTACACCTTC. The V and J genes are TRBV15 and TRBJ1-2; 8 nucleotides agree with TRBD1. The CDR3 extends over 18 amino acids. V was pared by 1 base and J by 4 bases, with 14 bases of the junction left unmatched. Germline CDR1 reads LNHNV; CDR2 reads YYDKDF (reference sequence).

This clone was picked up a small number of times. V and J are TRBV20-1 and TRBJ2-3, with D unresolved. Germline lookup yields CDR1 DFQATT and CDR2 SNEGSKA (reference sequence). V dropped 1 base and J dropped 5 bases, with 4 bases sitting between them. This CDR3 comprises 11 residues. Here the CDR3 reads CSARAGDTQYF. CDR3 DNA: TGCAGTGCTAGAGCAGGAGATACGCAGTATTTT.

The chain employs TRBV11-2 and TRBJ1-2; perhaps TRBD1 as D (5 bases). Germline V gene sequence: CDR1 SGHAT, CDR2 FQNNGV. Trimming cost V 2 bases and J 7 bases, with 14 bases left between them. This CDR3 has 14 residues. CDR3 region: CASSLRGAGGGYTF. CDR3 nucleotide sequence: TGTGCCAGCAGCTTACGCGGGGCTGGGGGTGGCTACACCTTC. Together with reference TRBV11-2 and TRBJ1-2, the CDR3 gives the full variable domain: EAGVAQSPRYKIIEKRQSVAFWCNPISGHATLYWYQQILGQGPKLLIQFQNNGVVDDSQLPKDRFSAERLKGVDSTLKIQPAKLEDSAVYLCASSLRGAGGGYTFGSGTRLTVV.

This chain links TRBV27 with TRBJ2-1; D perhaps matches TRBD1 (6 bases). This CDR3 has 13 amino acids. CDR1 is MNHEY and CDR2 is SMNVEV in the germline V gene (reference sequence). V was cut by 4 bases and J by 4 bases, with 8 bases left in between. CDR3 nucleotide sequence: TGTGCCAGCAGTTCACAGGGATACAATGAGCAGTTCTTC. Encoded protein: CASSSQGYNEQFF.

The CDR3 bases are TGCGCCAGCAGTCAATCGTCGCACATAGGAGCTTTCTTT. This encodes CASSQSSHIGAFF. The chain uses TRBV23-1 and TRBJ1-1; the D is unclear. TRBV23-1 is an ORF for which the function is uncertain. V was clipped by 0 bases and J by 10 bases, with 12 bases between them. The CDR3 is 13 amino acids.

The genes are TRBV27 and TRBJ1-6; a possible D gene is TRBD1 (5 bases). This CDR3 contains 16 residues. Between the trimmed V and J ends, which lost 1 base and 9 bases, there was a span of 16 bases. From germline, CDR1 is MNHEY and CDR2 SMNVEV (reference sequence). CDR3 protein: CASSLWGGGAGSPLHF. DNA for the CDR3: TGTGCCAGCAGTTTATGGGGAGGAGGGGCTGGTTCACCCCTCCACTTT.